A single sample gave rise to the 6 T cell receptor beta chains below, sequenced in a study of metastatic and nonmetastatic thyroid tumors. MiXCR reprocessed the PCR reads for TCRdb. This table has about 41,000 clones, around 28% appearing once. No patient had received any treatment before thyroid surgery. The source material was blood. The source of these receptors is a male donor with papillary thyroid cancer or a benign thyroid nodule (not recorded which). Some clones in this sample may be carry-over from other donors' samples.

This clone has only a few counts. A read error may be the cause here, since a much bigger clone is one base away. The rearrangement joins TRBV19 to TRBJ2-5; D ambiguous. CDR3 length: 13 residues. Germline CDR1 is LNHDA and CDR2 is SQIVND (reference sequence). Here the CDR3 DNA reads TGTGCCAGTATGGCGTCCTATGAAGAGACCCTGTACTTC. Translated: CASMASYEETLYF.

This clone has ten or more counts. The chain links TRBV11-2 to TRBJ1-1; TRBD1 agrees at 7 bases. CDR3 size: 14 residues. The germline CDR1 and CDR2 sequences are SGHAT and FQNNGV. J lost 4 bases, V lost 5 bases, and 7 bases had no gene match. CDR3 region: CASSQQGFGTEAFF. CDR3 coding DNA: TGTGCCAGCAGCCAACAGGGGTTTGGCACTGAAGCTTTCTTT.

The genes are TRBV7-2 and TRBJ1-5; a possible D gene is TRBD1 (5 bases). Germline V lookup: CDR1 SGHTA, CDR2 FQGNSA. Deletions cut 4 bases from V and 7 bases from J, with 14 bases between. There are 14 residues in the CDR3. CDR3 nucleotide sequence: TGTGCCAGCAGCTCAGGACGGTGGGGGCAGCCCCAGCATTTT. It codes for CASSSGRWGQPQHF.

This clone has only a few counts. CDR3 protein: CSVPGQSTDTQYF. The CDR3 region has the DNA TGCAGCGTCCCGGGACAGAGCACAGATACGCAGTATTTT. The chain uses TRBV29-1 and TRBJ2-3; 7 positions match TRBD1. The germline CDR1 and CDR2 sequences are SQVTM and ANQGSEA. V lost 6 bases and J lost 0; bases outside the gene matches: 3. The CDR3 has 13 amino acids.

The V and J genes are TRBV20-1 and TRBJ1-5; no firm D call. The germline V gene encodes CDR1 DFQATT and CDR2 SNEGSKA (reference sequence). The CDR3 covers 10 residues. V was cut by 8 bases and J by 6 bases, with 8 bases left in between. The CDR3 loop is CSSVVQPQHF. The CDR3 DNA reads as TGCAGTTCAGTGGTTCAGCCCCAGCATTTT.

This clone was observed a handful of times. The chain is built from TRBV28 and TRBJ2-3; no reliable D call. Germline V lookup: CDR1 MDHEN, CDR2 SYDVKM. CDR3 length: 13 residues. Trimming took 6 bases from V and 3 from J, leaving 10 bases between them. CDR3 loop: CASRPTATDTQYF. CDR3 DNA sequence: TGTGCCAGCAGGCCCACCGCTACAGATACGCAGTATTTT.